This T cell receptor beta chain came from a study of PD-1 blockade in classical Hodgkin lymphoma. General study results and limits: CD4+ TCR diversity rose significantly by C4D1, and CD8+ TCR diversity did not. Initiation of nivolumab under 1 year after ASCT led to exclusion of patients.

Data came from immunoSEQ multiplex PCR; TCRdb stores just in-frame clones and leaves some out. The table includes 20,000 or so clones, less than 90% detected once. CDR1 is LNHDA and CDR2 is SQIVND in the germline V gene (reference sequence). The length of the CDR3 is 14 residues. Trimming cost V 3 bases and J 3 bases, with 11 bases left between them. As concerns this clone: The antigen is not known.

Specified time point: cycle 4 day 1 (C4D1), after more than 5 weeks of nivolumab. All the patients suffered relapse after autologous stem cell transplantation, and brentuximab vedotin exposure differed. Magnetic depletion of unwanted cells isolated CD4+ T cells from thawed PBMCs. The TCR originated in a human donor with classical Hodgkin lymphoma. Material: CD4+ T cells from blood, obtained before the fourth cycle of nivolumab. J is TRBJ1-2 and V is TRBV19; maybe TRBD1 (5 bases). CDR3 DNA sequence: TGTGCCAGTAGTATCGGGGGGAATGACTATGGCTACACCTTC. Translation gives CASSIGGNDYGYTF.